The sequence of this T cell receptor beta chain was determined in a study of blood T cell repertoires in COVID-19. The ends lost 2 bases at V and 10 bases at J; junction bases unmatched: 8. The CDR3 is 15 amino acids. The germline CDR1 and CDR2 sequences are SGHRS and YFSETQ. The repertoire was sequenced with immunoSEQ multiplex PCR; TCRdb's copy has only in-frame clones and lacks some. The table shows fewer than 80,000 clones, with about 88% occurring only once. This TCR was recovered from a human donor in a cohort sampled during active COVID-19. The sample taken for sequencing was peripheral blood. The chain employs TRBV5-1 and TRBJ1-6; 8 bases fit TRBD1. Written as DNA, the CDR3 is TGCGCCAGCAGCTTCACGGACAGGGTGAGATCACCCCTCCACTTT. The encoded protein is CASSFTDRVRSPLHF.